These T cell receptor beta chains were read from a single sample in a study of T-cell memory formation after mild COVID-19. MiXCR was run by TCRdb on the 5' RACE reads, yielding one entry per CDR3 protein. The sample includes 300,000 to 350,000 distinct CDR3 sequences, approximately 19% seen only once; the top ten take around 20%. The sequenced sample consisted of PBMCs or a T cell subset sorted from them (not recorded which). The source of these receptors is a young man who had mild COVID-19 (a few samples of this study predate the infection). Cell type and time point are not known. Each CDR3 is given with its conserved first and last residue. A D gene is named only where the DNA matches it firmly. Where a row states a size, it is once, few, many or the class of an expanded clone; other rows omit it.

v_gene,d_gene,abundance,j_gene,CDR3aa,CDR3nt
TRBV10-2,-,-,TRBJ1-5,CASSDSAGPPQHF,TGCGCCAGCAGTGATAGCGCGGGGCCGCCCCAGCATTTT
TRBV12-3/TRBV12-4,-,few,TRBJ2-2,CASSSRGMNTGELFF,TGTGCCAGCAGCTCCAGGGGAATGAACACCGGGGAGCTGTTTTTT
TRBV5-1,-,-,TRBJ2-4,CASSPGGHSKNIQYF,TGCGCCAGCTCCCCTGGAGGACATTCCAAAAACATTCAGTACTTC
TRBV3-2,-,many,TRBJ2-5,CASSQARDRVKETQYF,TGTGCCAGCAGCCAAGCTAGGGACAGGGTAAAAGAGACCCAGTACTTC
TRBV6-5,TRBD1,few,TRBJ2-6,CASSFLQGNSGANVLTF,TGTGCCAGCAGCTTTTTACAGGGGAACTCTGGGGCCAACGTCCTGACTTTC
TRBV29-1,-,few,TRBJ2-3,CSVDLETTDTQYF,TGCAGCGTTGATCTGGAGACCACAGATACGCAGTATTTT
TRBV12-3/TRBV12-4,-,once,TRBJ1-6,CASRPRGNSPLHF,TGTGCCAGCAGACCCAGAGGAAATTCACCCCTCCACTTT
TRBV4-1,-,-,TRBJ1-1,CASSQGAVRGSSEAFF,TGCGCCAGCAGCCAGGGCGCCGTCAGAGGGTCCTCTGAAGCTTTCTTT
TRBV5-1,TRBD2,-,TRBJ2-3,CVSSLVWRGLTDTQYF,TGCGTCAGCAGCTTGGTATGGCGGGGGTTGACAGATACGCAGTATTTT
TRBV10-3,-,-,TRBJ2-4,CAISDTANIQYF,TGTGCCATCAGTGATACAGCAAACATTCAGTACTTC
TRBV5-1,-,many,TRBJ2-2,CASLSFGGGTGELFF,TGCGCCAGCCTGTCCTTTGGGGGCGGCACCGGGGAGCTGTTTTTT
TRBV28,-,-,TRBJ2-6,CASSQNLLANVLTF,TGTGCCAGCAGCCAAAACTTGTTGGCTAACGTCCTGACTTTC
TRBV27,-,-,TRBJ1-5,CASSLSTFFSQPQHF,TGTGCCAGCAGTTTATCGACGTTTTTCAGTCAGCCCCAGCATTTT
TRBV5-1,-,few,TRBJ2-4,CASSLLWRGPDKNIQYF,TGCGCCAGCAGCTTGTTGTGGCGGGGGCCTGACAAAAACATTCAGTACTTC
TRBV9,-,few,TRBJ1-1,CASSATGHMNTEAFF,TGTGCCAGCAGCGCAACGGGACACATGAACACTGAAGCTTTCTTT
TRBV19,TRBD2,few,TRBJ2-4,CASSISLARDIQYF,TGTGCCAGTAGTATATCACTAGCGAGAGACATTCAGTACTTC
TRBV7-2,TRBD2,-,TRBJ2-1,CASSSWTSGGNEQFF,TGTGCCAGCAGTTCCTGGACTAGCGGGGGGAATGAGCAGTTCTTC
TRBV7-2,-,few,TRBJ2-3,CASSSPSARDTQYF,TGTGCCAGCAGCTCCCCTAGCGCTCGGGATACGCAGTATTTT
TRBV7-2,-,few,TRBJ1-1,CASSPFEALGAFF,TGTGCCAGCAGCCCGTTTGAAGCCCTGGGAGCTTTCTTT
TRBV30,TRBD1,-,TRBJ2-1,CAWSSQGVREQFF,TGTGCCTGGAGTAGCCAGGGGGTCCGGGAGCAGTTCTTC
TRBV5-8,-,-,TRBJ2-3,CASSVRGGPDTQYF,TGTGCCAGCAGCGTCCGGGGTGGCCCAGATACGCAGTATTTT
TRBV4-3,-,-,TRBJ2-2,CASSQEGGGNTGELFF,TGCGCCAGCAGCCAAGAGGGGGGAGGCAACACCGGGGAGCTGTTTTTT
TRBV7-6,-,-,TRBJ2-1,CASSLAQGREFF,TGTGCCAGCAGCTTAGCACAGGGAAGGGAGTTCTTC
TRBV5-5,TRBD2,few,TRBJ2-4,CASLAGGNIQYF,TGTGCCAGCTTAGCGGGGGGAAACATTCAGTACTTC
TRBV5-1,TRBD1,many,TRBJ2-5,CASSGIRDRRRETQYF,TGCGCCAGCAGCGGTATAAGGGACAGGCGGCGGGAGACCCAGTACTTC
TRBV7-3,TRBD2,-,TRBJ2-1,CASSLMAGGRKFF,TGTGCCAGCAGCTTAATGGCGGGGGGGCGAAAGTTCTTC